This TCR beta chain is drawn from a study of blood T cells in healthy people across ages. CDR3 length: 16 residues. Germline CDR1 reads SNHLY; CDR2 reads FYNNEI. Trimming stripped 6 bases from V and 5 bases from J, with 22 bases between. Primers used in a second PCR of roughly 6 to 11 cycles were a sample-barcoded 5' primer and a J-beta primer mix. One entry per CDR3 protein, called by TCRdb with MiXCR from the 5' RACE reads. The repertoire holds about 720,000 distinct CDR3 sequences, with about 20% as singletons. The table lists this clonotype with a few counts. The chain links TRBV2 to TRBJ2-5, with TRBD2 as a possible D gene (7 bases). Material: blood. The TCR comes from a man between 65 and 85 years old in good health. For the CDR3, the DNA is TGTGCCAGCAGCTCCAAGTTAGGGGGGGGGCCCGAGACCCAGTACTTC. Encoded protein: CASSSKLGGGPETQYF.